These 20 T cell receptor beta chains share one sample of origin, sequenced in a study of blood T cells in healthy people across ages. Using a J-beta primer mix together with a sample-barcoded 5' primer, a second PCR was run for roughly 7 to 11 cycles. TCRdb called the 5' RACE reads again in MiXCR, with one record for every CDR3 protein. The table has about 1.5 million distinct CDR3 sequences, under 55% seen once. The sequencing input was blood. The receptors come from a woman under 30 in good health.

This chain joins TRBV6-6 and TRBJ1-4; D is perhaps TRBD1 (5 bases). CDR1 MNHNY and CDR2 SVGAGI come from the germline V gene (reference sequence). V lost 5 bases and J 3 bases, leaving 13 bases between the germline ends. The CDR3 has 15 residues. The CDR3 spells CASSIPGGANEKLFF. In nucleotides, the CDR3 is TGTGCCAGCAGTATACCCGGGGGGGCTAATGAAAAACTGTTTTTT.

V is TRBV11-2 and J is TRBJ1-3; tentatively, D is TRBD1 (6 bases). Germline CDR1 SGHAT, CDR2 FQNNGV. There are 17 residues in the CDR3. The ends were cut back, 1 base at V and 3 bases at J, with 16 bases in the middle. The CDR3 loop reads CASSLGGTRPRGNTIYF. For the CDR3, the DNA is TGTGCCAGCAGCTTAGGAGGGACAAGACCCCGTGGAAACACCATATATTTT. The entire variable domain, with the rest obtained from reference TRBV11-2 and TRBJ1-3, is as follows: EAGVAQSPRYKIIEKRQSVAFWCNPISGHATLYWYQQILGQGPKLLIQFQNNGVVDDSQLPKDRFSAERLKGVDSTLKIQPAKLEDSAVYLCASSLGGTRPRGNTIYFGEGSWLTVV.

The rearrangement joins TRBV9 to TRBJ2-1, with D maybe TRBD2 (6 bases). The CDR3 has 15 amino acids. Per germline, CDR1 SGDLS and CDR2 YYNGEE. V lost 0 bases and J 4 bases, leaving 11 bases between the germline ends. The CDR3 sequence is CASSVVPGVYNEQFF. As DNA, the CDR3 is TGTGCCAGCAGCGTAGTACCGGGAGTGTACAATGAGCAGTTCTTC.

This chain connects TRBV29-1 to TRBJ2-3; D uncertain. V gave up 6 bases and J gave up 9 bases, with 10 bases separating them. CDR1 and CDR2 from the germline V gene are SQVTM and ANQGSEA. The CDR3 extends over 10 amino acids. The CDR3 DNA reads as TGCAGCGTGGCCTCGAGGACGCAGTATTTT. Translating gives CSVASRTQYF.

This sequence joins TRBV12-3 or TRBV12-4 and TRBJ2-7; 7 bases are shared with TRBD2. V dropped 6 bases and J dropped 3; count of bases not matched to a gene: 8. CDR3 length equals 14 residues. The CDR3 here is CASRPSGTYYEQYF. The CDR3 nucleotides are TGTGCCAGCAGACCTAGCGGTACATACTACGAGCAGTACTTC.

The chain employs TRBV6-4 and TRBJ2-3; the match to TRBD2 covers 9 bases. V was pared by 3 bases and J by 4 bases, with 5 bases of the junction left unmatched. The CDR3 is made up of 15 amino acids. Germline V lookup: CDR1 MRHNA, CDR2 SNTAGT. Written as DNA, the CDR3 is TGTGCCAGCAGTGAGAGTAGCGGGAGCTCAGATACGCAGTATTTT. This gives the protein CASSESSGSSDTQYF.

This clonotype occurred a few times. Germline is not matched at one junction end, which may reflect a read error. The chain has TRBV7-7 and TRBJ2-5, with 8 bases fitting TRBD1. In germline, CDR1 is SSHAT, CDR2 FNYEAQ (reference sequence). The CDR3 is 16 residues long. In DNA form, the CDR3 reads TGTGCTAGCAGCTTAGCCTCGCAGGGGGCCGGAGAGACCCAGTACTTC. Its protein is CASSLASQGAGETQYF.

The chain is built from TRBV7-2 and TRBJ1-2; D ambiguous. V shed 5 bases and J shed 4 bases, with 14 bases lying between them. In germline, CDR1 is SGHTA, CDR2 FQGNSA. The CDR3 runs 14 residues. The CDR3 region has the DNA TGTGCCAGCAGCGCCCGGGTATTAATCTATGGCTACACCTTC. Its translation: CASSARVLIYGYTF.

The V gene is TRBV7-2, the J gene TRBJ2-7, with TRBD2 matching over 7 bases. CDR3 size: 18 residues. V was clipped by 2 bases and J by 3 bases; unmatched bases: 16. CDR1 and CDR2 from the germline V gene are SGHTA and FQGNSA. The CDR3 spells CASSLSAKGGALSYEQYF. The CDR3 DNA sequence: TGTGCCAGCAGCTTATCTGCTAAGGGAGGGGCTCTAAGCTACGAGCAGTACTTC. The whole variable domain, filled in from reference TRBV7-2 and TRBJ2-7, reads GAGVSQSPSNKVTEKGKDVELRCDPISGHTALYWYRQSLGQGLEFLIYFQGNSAPDKSGLPSDRFSAERTGGSVSTLTIQRTQQEDSAVYLCASSLSAKGGALSYEQYFGPGTRLTVT.

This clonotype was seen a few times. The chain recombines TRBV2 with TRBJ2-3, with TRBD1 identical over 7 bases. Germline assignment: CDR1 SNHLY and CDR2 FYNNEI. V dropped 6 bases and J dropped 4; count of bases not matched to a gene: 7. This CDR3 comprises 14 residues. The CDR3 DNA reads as TGTGCCAGCAGCGCGACAGGGTTGGCAGATACGCAGTATTTT. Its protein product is CASSATGLADTQYF.

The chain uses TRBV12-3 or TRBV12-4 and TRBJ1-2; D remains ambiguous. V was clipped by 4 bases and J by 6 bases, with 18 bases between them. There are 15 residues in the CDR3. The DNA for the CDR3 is TGTGCCAGCAGTTCCCGGGGAGGCCCTCGGAATGGCTACACCTTC. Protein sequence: CASSSRGGPRNGYTF.

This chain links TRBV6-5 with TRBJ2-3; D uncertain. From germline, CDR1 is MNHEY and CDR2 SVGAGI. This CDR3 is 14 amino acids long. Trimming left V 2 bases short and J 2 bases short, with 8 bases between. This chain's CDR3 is CASSYHRATDTQYF. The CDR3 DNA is TGTGCCAGCAGTTACCATCGGGCCACAGATACGCAGTATTTT.

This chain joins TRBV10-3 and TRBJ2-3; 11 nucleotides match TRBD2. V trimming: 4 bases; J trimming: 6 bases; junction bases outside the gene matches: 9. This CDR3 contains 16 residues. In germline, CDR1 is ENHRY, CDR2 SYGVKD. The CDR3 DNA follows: TGTGCCATCAGTGGGTCGATAGCGGGGGGGAGCGATACGCAGTATTTT. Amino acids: CAISGSIAGGSDTQYF.

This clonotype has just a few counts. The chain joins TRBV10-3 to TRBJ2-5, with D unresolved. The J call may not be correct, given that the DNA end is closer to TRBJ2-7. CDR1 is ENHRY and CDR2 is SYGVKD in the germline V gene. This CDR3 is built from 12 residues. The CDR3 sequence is CAISETVVEQYF. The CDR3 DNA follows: TGTGCCATCAGTGAGACTGTTGTCGAGCAGTACTTC.

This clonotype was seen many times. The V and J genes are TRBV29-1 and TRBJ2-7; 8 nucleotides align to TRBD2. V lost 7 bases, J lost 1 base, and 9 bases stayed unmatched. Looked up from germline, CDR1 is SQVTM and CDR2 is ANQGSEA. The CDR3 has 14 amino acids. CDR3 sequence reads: CSASGLVTSYEQYF. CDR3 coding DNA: TGCAGCGCCTCGGGACTAGTAACGTCCTACGAGCAGTACTTC.

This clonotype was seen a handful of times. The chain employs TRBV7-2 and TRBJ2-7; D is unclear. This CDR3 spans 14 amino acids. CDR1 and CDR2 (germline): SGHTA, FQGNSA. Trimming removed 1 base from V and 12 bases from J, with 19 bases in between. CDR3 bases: TGTGCCAGCAGCTTAGTTAAGGACGCATCCCTCCGGTACTTC. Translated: CASSLVKDASLRYF.

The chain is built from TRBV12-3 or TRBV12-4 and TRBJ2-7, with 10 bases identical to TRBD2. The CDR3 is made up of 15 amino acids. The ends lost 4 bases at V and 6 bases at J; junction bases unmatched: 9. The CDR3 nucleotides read TGTGCCAGCAGTTCTCTAGCGGGAGTAGGACCCGAGCAGTACTTC. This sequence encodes CASSSLAGVGPEQYF.

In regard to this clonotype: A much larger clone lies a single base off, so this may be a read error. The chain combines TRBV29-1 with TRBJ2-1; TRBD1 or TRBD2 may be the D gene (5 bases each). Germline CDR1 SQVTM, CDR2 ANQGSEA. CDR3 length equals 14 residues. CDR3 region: CSVPPGLTYSEQFF. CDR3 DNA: TGCAGCGTCCCTCCGGGGCTGACTTACAGTGAGCAGTTCTTC.

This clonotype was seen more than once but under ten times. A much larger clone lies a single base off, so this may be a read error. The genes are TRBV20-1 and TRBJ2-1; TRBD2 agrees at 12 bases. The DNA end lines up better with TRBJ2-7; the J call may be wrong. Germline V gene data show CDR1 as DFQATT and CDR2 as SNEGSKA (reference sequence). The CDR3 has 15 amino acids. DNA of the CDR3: TGCAGTGCTACTAGCGGGGGGGTCTCCTACAATGAGCAGTACTTC. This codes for CSATSGGVSYNEQYF.

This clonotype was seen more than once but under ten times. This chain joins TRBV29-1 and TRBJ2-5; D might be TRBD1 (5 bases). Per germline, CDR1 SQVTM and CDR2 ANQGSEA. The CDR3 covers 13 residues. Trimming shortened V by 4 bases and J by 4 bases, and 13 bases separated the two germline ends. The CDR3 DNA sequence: TGCAGCGTTGGAGGTCGGCAGGGAGAGACCCAGTACTTC. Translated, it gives CSVGGRQGETQYF.